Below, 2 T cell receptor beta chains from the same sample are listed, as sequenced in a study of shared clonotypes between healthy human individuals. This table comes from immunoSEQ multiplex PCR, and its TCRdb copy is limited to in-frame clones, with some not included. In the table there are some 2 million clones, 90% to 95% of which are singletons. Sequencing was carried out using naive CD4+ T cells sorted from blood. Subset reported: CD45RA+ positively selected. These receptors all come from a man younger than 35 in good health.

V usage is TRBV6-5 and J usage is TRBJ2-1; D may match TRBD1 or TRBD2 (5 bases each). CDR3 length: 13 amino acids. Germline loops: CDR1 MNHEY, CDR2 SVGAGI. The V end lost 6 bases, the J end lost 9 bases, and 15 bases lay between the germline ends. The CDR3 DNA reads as TGTGCCAGCAGCCGCTTGGGGGTGAGTGAGCAGTTCTTC. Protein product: CASSRLGVSEQFF.

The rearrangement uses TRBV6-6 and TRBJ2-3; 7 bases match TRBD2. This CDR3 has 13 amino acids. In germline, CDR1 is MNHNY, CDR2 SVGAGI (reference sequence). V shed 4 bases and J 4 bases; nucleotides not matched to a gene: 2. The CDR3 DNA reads TGTGCCAGCAGTTCACTAGCGCCAGATACGCAGTATTTT. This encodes CASSSLAPDTQYF.